A selection of T cell receptor beta chains follows, all from one sample in a study of CD8 T cells in ankylosing spondylitis. MiXCR, applied by TCRdb to the 5' RACE reads, yields one record per CDR3 protein. This sample carries roughly 350,000 distinct CDR3 sequences, roughly 8% of them seen once, and the ten largest clones take roughly 15%. The sequenced sample was blood, either unsorted or a sorted T cell fraction (not recorded which). The receptors come from a male donor with ankylosing spondylitis. Both conserved end residues are part of each CDR3. D genes are given only for firm matches. Rows may omit the clone size; those that give it use once, few, many or a size class.

.,TRBJ2-3,TRBV29-1,.,TGCAGCGTCAACCGGGACTTCTTCACAGATACGCAGTATTTT,CSVNRDFFTDTQYF
TRBD2,TRBJ2-1,TRBV20-1,many,TGCAGCGCTACCGGCGGGAGGTCCAGCTCCTACAATGAGCAGTTCTTC,CSATGGRSSSYNEQFF
.,TRBJ2-4,TRBV24-1,.,TGTGCCACCTGTGATTTTCCCGGGGATCACATTCAGTACTTC,CATCDFPGDHIQYF
.,TRBJ2-7,TRBV28,.,TGTGCCAGCAGTTTACGGGGCACAACCCAACTCTCCTACGAGCAGTACTTC,CASSLRGTTQLSYEQYF
.,TRBJ2-7,TRBV11-2,few,TGTGCCAGCAGCTTAGTTGGGATAGTAAGGGACAACCTCCCCTACGAGCAGTACTTC,CASSLVGIVRDNLPYEQYF
TRBD2,TRBJ2-7,TRBV28,few,TGTGCCAGCGGCGTACTAGCGGGAGCTTCCTACGAGCAGTACTTC,CASGVLAGASYEQYF
TRBD2,TRBJ2-7,TRBV5-1,many,TGCGCCAGCAGCTATAGCGGGGTGGTGTTTGAGCAGTACTTC,CASSYSGVVFEQYF
.,TRBJ2-3,TRBV27,few,TGTGCCAGCAGTTTTGGGGCTAGCCCTTTTTCTACAGATACGCAGTATTTT,CASSFGASPFSTDTQYF
.,TRBJ2-5,TRBV6-5,.,TGTGCCAGCAGTTACTCAGGGAACCAAGAGACCCAGTACTTC,CASSYSGNQETQYF
.,TRBJ2-1,TRBV5-6,few,TGTGCCAGCAGCGCCCGCGGGACAGTAAAAAACAATGAGCAGTTCTTC,CASSARGTVKNNEQFF
TRBD2,TRBJ2-1,TRBV27,many,TGTGCCAGCAGTTCCCATAGCGGGAGGAGCTCCTACAATGAGCAGTTCTTC,CASSSHSGRSSYNEQFF
.,TRBJ2-2,TRBV7-2,.,TGTGCCAGCTCTCGGAGTCGTACCGGGGAGCTGTTTTTT,CASSRSRTGELFF